The subject of this entry is one TCR beta chain. TCRdb reprocessed the 5' RACE reads via MiXCR and lists one record per CDR3 protein. The repertoire holds roughly 96,000 distinct CDR3 sequences, with roughly 9% as singletons. V was pared by 6 bases and J by 1 base, with 5 bases of the junction left unmatched. Germline CDR1 MNHNS, CDR2 SASEGT. The CDR3 sequence is 14 residues long. This record comes from a study of T cells after yellow fever vaccination. Notes on the study in general: Abundant clonotypes (contaminants from the bulk population) could be present in FACS-sorted repertoires. Reappearing after the booster were most of the clones from primary vaccination (less than 97% CD4, 85% to 90% CD8). Shared CD4/CD8 clonotypes were a small share, likely from convergent recombination.

This sample comprised CD8+ T cells not binding an NS4B(214-222) dextramer, sorted from PBMCs, obtained more than 13 days after the first yellow fever vaccination. This chain joins TRBV6-1 and TRBJ1-1; 7 bases agree with TRBD1. This receptor was obtained from a man between 18 and 29 years old who received the YFV17D yellow fever vaccine. CDR3 coding DNA: TGTGCCAGCAGGGGGGCAGGGGGGAACACTGAAGCTTTCTTT. Translating it yields CASRGAGGNTEAFF.